Presented here are 14 T cell receptor beta chains from one specimen sequenced in a study of shared clonotypes between healthy human individuals. Assay used: immunoSEQ multiplex PCR; TCRdb lists only in-frame clones, some missing. The sample carries 500,000 or so clones, about 96% recorded once. What was sequenced was naive CD4+ T cells sorted from blood. The sample's subset: CD45RA+ positively selected. These receptors all come from a woman in her twenties or thirties in good health.

This chain joins TRBV15 and TRBJ2-4; D gene unclear. Germline CDR1 reads LNHNV; CDR2 reads YYDKDF (reference sequence). The length of the CDR3 is 16 residues. Deletions cut 1 base from V and 0 bases from J, with 10 bases between. The CDR3 here is CATSRVSVGAKNIQYF. The CDR3 DNA is TGTGCCACCAGCAGAGTCTCGGTGGGAGCCAAAAACATTCAGTACTTC. Supplemented by reference TRBV15 and TRBJ2-4, the full variable domain reads DAMVIQNPRYQVTQFGKPVTLSCSQTLNHNVMYWYQQKSSQAPKLLFHYYDKDFNNEADTPDNFQSRRPNTSFCFLDIRSPGLGDTAMYLCATSRVSVGAKNIQYFGAGTRLSVL.

The chain has TRBV5-5 and TRBJ2-1; TRBD2 matches at 14 bases. V lost 7 bases to trimming and J lost 8 bases; unmatched junction nucleotides: 11. Looked up from germline, CDR1 is SGHKS and CDR2 is YYEKEE (reference sequence). There are 16 residues in the CDR3. The CDR3 sequence: CASLPPGLAGEDEQFF. The CDR3 DNA sequence: TGTGCCAGCCTTCCCCCGGGACTAGCGGGAGAAGATGAGCAGTTCTTC.

This clone was recorded once. This chain connects TRBV28 to TRBJ2-2; the match to TRBD2 covers 7 bases. The germline V gene encodes CDR1 MDHEN and CDR2 SYDVKM. With 4 bases clipped from V and 3 bases from J, the junction kept 5 bases outside the gene matches. CDR3 length equals 15 residues. The CDR3 sequence is CASSSAGEDTGELFF. CDR3 sequence (DNA): TGTGCCAGCAGTTCTGCGGGAGAGGACACCGGGGAGCTGTTTTTT.

The sample holds one count of this clone. The rearrangement joins TRBV7-9 to TRBJ2-5, with D tentatively TRBD1 or TRBD2 (5 bases each). Judging by the DNA end, TRBJ2-7 fits better; the J call may be wrong. The CDR3 runs to 16 residues. Germline V CDR1 and CDR2: SEHNR, FQNEAQ (reference sequence). The CDR3 spells CASSPGGQGVIHEQYF. In DNA, the CDR3 is TGTGCCAGCAGCCCAGGTGGGCAGGGAGTCATCCACGAGCAGTACTTC.

V gene TRBV5-1 combines with J gene TRBJ2-7; D uncertain. The V end lost 1 base, the J end lost 6 bases, and 14 bases lay between the germline ends. Germline V gives CDR1 SGHRS, CDR2 YFSETQ. This CDR3 is built from 14 residues. The CDR3 DNA reads as TGCGCCAGCAGCTTGCAGTACGGATCGGGCGAGCAGTACTTC. Translated, it gives CASSLQYGSGEQYF.

The chain carries TRBV14 and TRBJ2-7; D unclear. Germline V CDR1 and CDR2: SGHDN, FVKESK. V shed 2 bases and J shed 2 bases, with 7 bases lying between them. This CDR3 contains 13 residues. CDR3 loop: CASSQSKTYEQYF. CDR3 nucleotides: TGTGCCAGCAGCCAATCGAAGACCTACGAGCAGTACTTC.

The CDR3 loop reads CASSLNNIGSYEQYF. DNA for the CDR3: TGTGCCAGCAGCTTAAACAACATTGGCAGCTACGAGCAGTACTTC. The J gene is TRBJ2-7, the V gene TRBV7-2; D is ambiguous. Germline V gives CDR1 SGHTA, CDR2 FQGNSA. The CDR3 covers 15 residues. V shed 2 bases and J shed 3 bases, with 14 bases lying between them.

V usage is TRBV27 and J usage is TRBJ2-2; weak D call: TRBD1 (6 bases). The length of the CDR3 is 13 residues. V was shortened by 6 bases and J by 6 bases, with 11 bases between the two germline ends. Germline V gene sequence: CDR1 MNHEY, CDR2 SMNVEV (reference sequence). The CDR3, as DNA: TGTGCCAGCAGGCTAACAGGGTCCGGGGAGCTGTTTTTT. It codes for CASRLTGSGELFF.

CDR3 residues: CASTRDVHEQYF. In DNA, the CDR3 is TGTGCCAGCACCCGGGACGTCCACGAGCAGTACTTC. V gene TRBV28 combines with J gene TRBJ2-7; either TRBD1 or TRBD2 may fit D (5 bases each). Trimming removed 7 bases from V and 5 bases from J, with 12 bases in between. The CDR3 runs to 12 residues. Germline assignment: CDR1 MDHEN and CDR2 SYDVKM.

This chain links TRBV19 with TRBJ2-1; 8 nucleotides agree with TRBD1. This CDR3 contains 14 residues. Trimming took 5 bases from V and 8 from J; bases not matched to a gene: 8. Germline lookup yields CDR1 LNHDA and CDR2 SQIVND (reference sequence). CDR3 amino acids: CASSPRQGFDEQFF. The CDR3 nucleotides are TGTGCCAGTAGTCCCCGACAGGGGTTCGATGAGCAGTTCTTC.

The chain employs TRBV11-3 and TRBJ2-1; the match to TRBD1 covers 7 bases. Germline V lookup: CDR1 SGHNT, CDR2 YENEEA. V lost 5 bases, J lost 7 bases, and 11 bases stayed unmatched. The CDR3 runs 15 residues. The CDR3 DNA reads as TGTGCCAGCAGCCCTTCAAATAGGGGGCGGAATGAGCAGTTCTTC. It specifies CASSPSNRGRNEQFF. The whole variable domain, remainder taken from reference TRBV11-3 and TRBJ2-1, is EAGVVQSPRYKIIEKKQPVAFWCNPISGHNTLYWYLQNLGQGPELLIRYENEEAVDDSQLPKDRFSAERLKGVDSTLKIQPAELGDSAVYLCASSPSNRGRNEQFFGPGTRLTVL.

V is TRBV5-1 and J is TRBJ2-7; the D gene is possibly TRBD2 (7 bases). CDR1 is SGHRS, CDR2 YFSETQ, per germline. V lost 4 bases and J 2 bases, leaving 25 bases between the germline ends. The CDR3 has 18 residues. The CDR3 region is CASSAWGASGDLPYEQYF. The CDR3 bases are TGCGCCAGCAGCGCCTGGGGGGCTAGCGGCGACCTACCCTACGAGCAGTACTTC.

Comment on this clone: Other nucleotide sequences in the sample specify the same CDR3. The chain employs TRBV5-1 and TRBJ2-3; 12 bases match TRBD2. Trimming at V came to 4 bases and at J to 3 bases, leaving 3 bases not matched to a gene. CDR3 length: 15 residues. Germline CDR1 SGHRS, CDR2 YFSETQ. CDR3 region: CASSPGLAGTDTQYF. The CDR3 nucleotides are TGCGCCAGCAGCCCTGGACTAGCGGGAACAGATACGCAGTATTTT.

Only a few counts were recorded for this clone. This chain links TRBV18 with TRBJ1-5, with D maybe TRBD1 (6 bases). CDR1 is KGHSH and CDR2 is LQKENI in the germline V gene. V dropped 6 bases and J dropped 5 bases, with 11 bases sitting between them. The CDR3 is 13 residues long. The DNA for the CDR3 is TGTGCCAGCTCTTTGGGGGCAGATCAGCCCCAGCATTTT. This gives the protein CASSLGADQPQHF.